Presented here are 20 T cell receptor beta chains from one specimen sequenced in a study of shared clonotypes between healthy human individuals. The protocol was immunoSEQ multiplex PCR, while the TCRdb copy is restricted to in-frame clones and leaves out a portion. This sample yields millions of clones, of which over 90% are seen a single time; 0.3% to 0.4% belongs to the top ten. What was sequenced was naive CD4+ T cells from PBMCs. The subset is: CD45RA+ positively selected. Receptors were obtained from a man younger than 35 in good health. Some clones in this sample may be carry-over from other donors' samples.

This clone was detected only once. The chain has TRBV28 and TRBJ2-7, with a weak D call TRBD2 (5 bases). The CDR3 length is 12 residues. Trimming stripped 5 bases from V and 7 bases from J, with 12 bases between. Germline CDR1 is MDHEN and CDR2 is SYDVKM. CDR3 residues: CASSAGPGEQYF. In DNA form, the CDR3 reads TGTGCCAGCAGTGCTGGGCCGGGGGAGCAGTACTTC.

The chain combines TRBV7-9 with TRBJ1-1; D might be TRBD1 (5 bases). Between the trimmed V and J ends, which lost 10 bases and 0 bases, there was a span of 15 bases. The CDR3 is made up of 14 amino acids. Germline V CDR1 and CDR2: SEHNR, FQNEAQ (reference sequence). The CDR3, as DNA: TGTGCCACACAAGACAGCTCTATGAACACTGAAGCTTTCTTT. Amino acids: CATQDSSMNTEAFF.

The chain links TRBV6-1 to TRBJ2-7, with a weak D call TRBD2 (5 bases). The CDR3 is 15 amino acids. From germline, CDR1 is MNHNS and CDR2 SASEGT. The V and J ends lost 10 bases and 2 bases respectively, with 21 bases between them. The CDR3 here is CATDGGGGVTYEQYF. CDR3 in DNA: TGTGCCACCGACGGAGGAGGTGGGGTCACCTACGAGCAGTACTTC.

CDR3 sequence (DNA): TGTGCCAGCAGCTTCAAGATTTCCGAGCAGTACTTC. Translated: CASSFKISEQYF. This chain links TRBV5-6 with TRBJ2-7; D gene uncertain. This CDR3 contains 12 residues. V gave up 2 bases and J gave up 6 bases, with 9 bases separating them. CDR1 SGHDT and CDR2 YYEEEE come from the germline V gene.

CDR3 loop: CAISESAGSETQYF. The CDR3 DNA is TGTGCCATCAGTGAGTCAGCGGGCTCAGAGACCCAGTACTTC. This sequence joins TRBV10-3 and TRBJ2-5; D might be TRBD2 (6 bases). The germline V gene encodes CDR1 ENHRY and CDR2 SYGVKD. V was clipped by 0 bases and J by 4 bases, with 9 bases between them. The CDR3 contains 14 residues.

J is TRBJ2-2 and V is TRBV9; 10 positions agree with TRBD2. The germline V gene encodes CDR1 SGDLS and CDR2 YYNGEE. The CDR3 is 17 residues long. V was clipped by 4 bases and J by 6 bases; unmatched bases: 12. DNA of the CDR3: TGTGCCAGCAGCCCAAGAGGGCCTAGCGGGAGCCCCGGGGAGCTGTTTTTT. Translation: CASSPRGPSGSPGELFF.

This rearrangement joins TRBV5-1 to TRBJ2-7, with TRBD2 matching 8 bases. From germline, CDR1 is SGHRS and CDR2 YFSETQ. The CDR3 spans 14 residues. The J segment lost 5 bases and the V segment lost 3 bases, leaving 7 bases of the junction unmatched. CDR3 loop: CASSSGTSLDEQYF. Written as DNA, the CDR3 is TGCGCCAGCAGCTCCGGGACTAGTCTAGACGAGCAGTACTTC.

The CDR3 nucleotides read TGTGCCAGCAGCTCCAATATGGCGGGAGGGACAGATACGCAGTATTTT. Translated: CASSSNMAGGTDTQYF. This rearrangement joins TRBV7-3 to TRBJ2-3; TRBD2 aligns across 9 bases. This CDR3 is built from 16 residues. Germline loops: CDR1 SGHTA, CDR2 FQGTGA. J lost 3 bases, V lost 4 bases, and 8 bases had no gene match.

The chain combines TRBV4-3 with TRBJ2-7; D not certain. Trimming removed 5 bases from V and 3 bases from J, with 14 bases in between. Looked up from germline, CDR1 is LGHNA and CDR2 is YSLEER. This CDR3 spans 14 amino acids. CDR3 nucleotides: TGCGCCAGCAGCGAGATTGGCAAAATCTACGAGCAGTACTTC. It specifies CASSEIGKIYEQYF.

The rearrangement uses TRBV6-1 and TRBJ1-5; D gene uncertain. This CDR3 comprises 13 residues. Deletions cut 6 bases from V and 10 bases from J, with 16 bases between. Germline values: CDR1 MNHNS, CDR2 SASEGT. The CDR3 protein is CASSRNEVSPQHF. CDR3 bases: TGTGCCAGCAGCCGAAACGAGGTTTCACCCCAGCATTTT.

The rearrangement joins TRBV28 to TRBJ2-2; D may be TRBD2 (5 bases). Trimming took 6 bases from V and 6 from J, leaving 14 bases between them. The CDR3 has 14 amino acids. Germline V gene data show CDR1 as MDHEN and CDR2 as SYDVKM. The CDR3 spells CASSPAGGSGELFF. The CDR3 nucleotides are TGTGCCAGCAGCCCCGCAGGAGGCTCCGGGGAGCTGTTTTTT.

This clone came up a few times. V gene TRBV29-1 combines with J gene TRBJ1-1, with D possibly TRBD1 on 6 matching bases. CDR3 length: 13 residues. The germline gives CDR1 SQVTM, CDR2 ANQGSEA. Trimming removed 6 bases at V and 0 bases at J, with 11 bases between. The CDR3 sequence: CSVWGAVNTEAFF. CDR3 in DNA: TGCAGCGTGTGGGGGGCGGTGAACACTGAAGCTTTCTTT.

The chain is built from TRBV27 and TRBJ1-2, with TRBD1 identical over 9 bases. CDR1 MNHEY and CDR2 SMNVEV come from the germline V gene (reference sequence). V lost 0 bases and J lost 4; bases outside the gene matches: 9. This CDR3 comprises 17 residues. The CDR3: CASSLSIRTGATYGYTF. The CDR3 coding sequence is TGTGCCAGCAGTTTATCCATAAGGACAGGGGCGACCTATGGCTACACCTTC.

The chain recombines TRBV28 with TRBJ1-3, with TRBD1 as a possible D gene (5 bases). The V end lost 8 bases, the J end lost 0 bases, and 20 bases lay between the germline ends. The CDR3 loop spans 17 amino acids. Per the germline V gene, CDR1 is MDHEN and CDR2 is SYDVKM. The CDR3 nucleotides are TGTGCCAGCGCGGGATCCTTCGGGGCCCTCTCTGGAAACACCATATATTTT. Translation gives CASAGSFGALSGNTIYF.

The chain carries TRBV6-1 and TRBJ2-7; unclear D gene. V lost 6 bases and J 2 bases, leaving 11 bases between the germline ends. CDR3 length: 13 amino acids. Germline V lookup: CDR1 MNHNS, CDR2 SASEGT. The CDR3 is CASRQTEPYEQYF. The CDR3 DNA follows: TGTGCCAGCAGGCAGACGGAACCCTACGAGCAGTACTTC.

The chain joins TRBV7-2 to TRBJ2-3, with D possibly TRBD2 on 5 matching bases. Germline CDR1 is SGHTA and CDR2 is FQGNSA. V was cut by 3 bases and J by 0 bases, with 19 bases left in between. The CDR3 covers 18 residues. The CDR3 protein is CASSLQLDFTYSTDTQYF. As DNA, the CDR3 is TGTGCCAGCAGCTTGCAATTGGACTTTACTTATAGCACAGATACGCAGTATTTT. The complete variable domain, with remaining parts taken from reference TRBV7-2 and TRBJ2-3, reads GAGVSQSPSNKVTEKGKDVELRCDPISGHTALYWYRQSLGQGLEFLIYFQGNSAPDKSGLPSDRFSAERTGGSVSTLTIQRTQQEDSAVYLCASSLQLDFTYSTDTQYFGPGTRLTVL.

The chain couples TRBV9 to TRBJ2-1; D uncertain. Germline-derived CDR1 and CDR2 are SGDLS and YYNGEE. The CDR3 totals 13 residues. Trimming removed 7 bases from V and 5 bases from J, with 13 bases in between. The CDR3 DNA follows: TGTGCCAGCCTACGGATTCTAAACAATGAGCAGTTCTTC. Its translation: CASLRILNNEQFF.

About this clone itself: At one of its ends the junction is not consistent with the germline gene, which may arise from a read error. The J gene is TRBJ1-2, the V gene TRBV2, with a possible D match to TRBD1 (5 bases). Germline lookup yields CDR1 SNHLY and CDR2 FYNNEI. This CDR3 comprises 12 residues. In nucleotides, the CDR3 is TGTGCCAGCAGTGAGGGCTGGGACGGCTGCACCTTC. Translating it yields CASSEGWDGCTF.

This sequence joins TRBV4-2 and TRBJ1-5; 10 bases agree with TRBD1. Germline V CDR1 and CDR2: LGHNA, YNFKEQ. The V segment lost 0 bases and the J segment 5 bases; nucleotides outside the gene matches: 1. There are 15 residues in the CDR3. CDR3 sequence: CASSQDGTGDQPQHF. The DNA of the CDR3 is TGTGCCAGCAGCCAAGACGGGACAGGGGATCAGCCCCAGCATTTT.

V is TRBV30 and J is TRBJ2-3, with D perhaps TRBD2 (5 bases). Germline CDR1 reads GTSNPN; CDR2 reads SVGIG (reference sequence). The CDR3 contains 12 residues. The V end lost 5 bases, the J end lost 4 bases, and 10 bases lay between the germline ends. The CDR3 DNA reads TGTGCCTGGCGAGGGAGCCCAGATACGCAGTATTTT. Amino acid sequence: CAWRGSPDTQYF.